This T cell receptor beta chain was obtained from a study of T cell clusters in autoimmune cytopenias. The wider study: Per sample, median TRB depth was approximately 52,000 reads, yielding a median about 2,500 distinct clonotypes.

One tube held mixed TRB-A and TRB-B primer pools for touch-down PCR. After re-calling the multiplex PCR reads, TCRdb lists one entry per CDR3 protein, DNA absent. The table lists over 6,000 distinct CDR3 sequences. CDR3 length equals 15 residues. Looked up from germline, CDR1 is MNHEY and CDR2 is SVGEGT. TRB was amplified from 250 ng of peripheral blood genomic DNA per sample. These records were also assigned to another study, of T cell repertoires in aging, cancer and after chemotherapy. Per that paper: Donors were grouped into six age bands spanning 30 or younger through 70 or older. Median generation probability rose over the chemotherapy interval in each cancer cohort, suggesting rebound thymic output.

The chain is built from TRBV6-2 or TRBV6-3 and TRBJ2-5; the D call of TRBD2 rests on TCRdb alone, since no DNA is present to check it. Sequencing was done on a sample of peripheral blood. The sequence derives from a human donor in good health. The CDR3 region is CASSYGPTRKETQYF.